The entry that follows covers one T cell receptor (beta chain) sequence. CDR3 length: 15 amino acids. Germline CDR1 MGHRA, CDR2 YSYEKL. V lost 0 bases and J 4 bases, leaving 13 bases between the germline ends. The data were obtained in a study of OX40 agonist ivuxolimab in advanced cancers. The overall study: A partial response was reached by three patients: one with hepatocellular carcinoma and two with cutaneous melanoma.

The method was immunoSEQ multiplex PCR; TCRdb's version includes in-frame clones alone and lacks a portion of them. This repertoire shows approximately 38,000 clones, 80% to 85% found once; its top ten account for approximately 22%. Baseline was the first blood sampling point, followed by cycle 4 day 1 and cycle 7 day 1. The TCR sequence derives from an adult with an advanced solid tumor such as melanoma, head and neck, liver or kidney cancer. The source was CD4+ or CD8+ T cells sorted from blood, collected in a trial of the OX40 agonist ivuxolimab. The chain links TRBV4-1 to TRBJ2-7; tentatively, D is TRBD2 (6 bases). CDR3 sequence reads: CASSQEVAAVYEQYF. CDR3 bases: TGCGCCAGCAGCCAAGAAGTAGCGGCAGTTTACGAGCAGTACTTC.